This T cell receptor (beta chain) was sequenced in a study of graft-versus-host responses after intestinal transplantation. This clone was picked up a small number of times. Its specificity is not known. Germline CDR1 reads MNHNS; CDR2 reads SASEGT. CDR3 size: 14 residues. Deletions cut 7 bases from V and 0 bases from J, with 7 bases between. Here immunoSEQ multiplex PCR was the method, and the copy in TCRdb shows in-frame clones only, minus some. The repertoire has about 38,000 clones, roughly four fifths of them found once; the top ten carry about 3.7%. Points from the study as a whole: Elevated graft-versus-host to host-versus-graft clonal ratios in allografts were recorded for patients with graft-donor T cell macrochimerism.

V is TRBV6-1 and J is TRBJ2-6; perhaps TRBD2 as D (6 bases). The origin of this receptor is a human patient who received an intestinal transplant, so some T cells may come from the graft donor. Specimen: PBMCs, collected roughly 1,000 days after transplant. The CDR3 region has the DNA TGTGCCAGCACGGGGGTCTCTGGGGCCAACGTCCTGACTTTC. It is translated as CASTGVSGANVLTF.